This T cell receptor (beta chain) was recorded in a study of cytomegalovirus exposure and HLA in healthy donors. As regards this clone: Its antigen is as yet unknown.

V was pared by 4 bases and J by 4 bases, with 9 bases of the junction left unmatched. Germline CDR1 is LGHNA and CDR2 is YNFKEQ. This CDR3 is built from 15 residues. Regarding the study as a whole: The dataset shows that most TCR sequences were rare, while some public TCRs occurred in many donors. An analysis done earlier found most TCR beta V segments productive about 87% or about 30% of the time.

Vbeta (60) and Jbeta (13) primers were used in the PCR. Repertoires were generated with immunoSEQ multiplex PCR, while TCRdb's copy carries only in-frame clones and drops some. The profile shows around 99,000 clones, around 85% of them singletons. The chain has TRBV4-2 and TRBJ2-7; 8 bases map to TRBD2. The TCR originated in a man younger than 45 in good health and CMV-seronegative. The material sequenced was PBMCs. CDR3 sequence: CASSRRDGREYEQYF. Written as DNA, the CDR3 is TGTGCCAGCAGCCGGCGGGACGGGAGGGAGTACGAGCAGTACTTC.